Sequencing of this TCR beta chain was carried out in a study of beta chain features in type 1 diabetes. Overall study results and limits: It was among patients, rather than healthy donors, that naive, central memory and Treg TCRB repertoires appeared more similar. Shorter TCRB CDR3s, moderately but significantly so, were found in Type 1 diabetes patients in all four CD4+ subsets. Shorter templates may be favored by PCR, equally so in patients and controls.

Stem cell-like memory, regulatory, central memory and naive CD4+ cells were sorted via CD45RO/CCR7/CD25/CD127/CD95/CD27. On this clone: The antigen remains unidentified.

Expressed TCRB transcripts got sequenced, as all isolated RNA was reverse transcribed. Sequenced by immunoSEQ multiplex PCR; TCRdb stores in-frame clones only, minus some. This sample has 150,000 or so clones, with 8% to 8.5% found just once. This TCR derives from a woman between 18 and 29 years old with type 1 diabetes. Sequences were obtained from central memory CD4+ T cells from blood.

Here the CDR3 DNA reads TGTGCCAGCAGCTCCCGACAGGTCTGGGCAGATACGCAGTATTTT. Its translation: CASSSRQVWADTQYF. V and J are TRBV5-6 and TRBJ2-3; D may be TRBD1 (6 bases). The V gene's germline CDR1 is SGHDT and CDR2 YYEEEE. V was shortened by 3 bases and J by 4 bases, with 15 bases between the two germline ends. CDR3 length: 15 residues.